These 27 T cell receptor beta chains were all obtained from the same sample, sequenced in a study of cytomegalovirus exposure and HLA in healthy donors (dated by TCRdb to about 2017). The method behind the library was the immunoSEQ multiplex PCR assay. The multiplex PCR relied on a mix of 60 forward primers for TCR Vbeta segments and 13 reverse primers for TCR Jbeta segments. This is the immuneACCESS table as TCRdb keeps it, with only in-frame sequences that have V and J called. A part of the clones is gone; compared with another copy, unresolved V genes explain less than half, and the rest is unexplained. This sample gives more than 150,000 clones in total; roughly 87% of them show up just once. The ten most abundant clones make up around 0.21% of the sample. The sample was PBMCs. The receptors were sampled from a girl under three years old in good health and CMV-seronegative.

V is TRBV5-1 and J is TRBJ2-3; 10 positions agree with TRBD2. Trimming removed 2 bases from V and 4 bases from J; junction bases left unmatched: 7. This CDR3 has 16 residues. The V gene's germline CDR1 is SGHRS and CDR2 YFSETQ. CDR3 region: CASSFGLAGVADTQYF. In DNA form, the CDR3 reads TGCGCCAGCAGCTTCGGGCTAGCGGGAGTTGCAGATACGCAGTATTTT.

This clone was seen a handful of times. The gene calls are TRBV5-1 and TRBJ2-1; 9 bases line up with TRBD1. CDR1 is SGHRS and CDR2 is YFSETQ in the germline V gene. Unmatched junction bases numbered 10, after V lost 6 bases and J lost 0 bases. This CDR3 has 17 residues. CDR3 in DNA: TGCGCCAGCAACAGGGGGCCCATCCGATACTCCTACAATGAGCAGTTCTTC. This codes for CASNRGPIRYSYNEQFF.

This chain links TRBV5-1 with TRBJ2-3; TRBD2 agrees at 9 bases. Germline CDR1 and CDR2: SGHRS and YFSETQ. This CDR3 is built from 16 residues. V was pared by 0 bases and J by 3 bases, with 5 bases of the junction left unmatched. This CDR3 is CASSLVSGRRTDTQYF. Written as DNA, the CDR3 is TGCGCCAGCAGCTTGGTCAGCGGGAGGCGGACAGATACGCAGTATTTT.

The V call is TRBV18, the J call TRBJ2-7; TRBD1 might be the D (5 bases). CDR3 length: 13 residues. In germline, CDR1 is KGHSH, CDR2 LQKENI. V was trimmed by 3 bases and J by 2 bases, leaving 8 bases between them. This CDR3 is CASSPGRAYEQYF. CDR3 nucleotide sequence: TGTGCCAGCTCACCTGGCAGGGCCTACGAGCAGTACTTC. Variable domain in full (rest from reference TRBV18 and TRBJ2-7): NAGVMQNPRHLVRRRGQEARLRCSPMKGHSHVYWYRQLPEEGLKFMVYLQKENIIDESGMPKERFSAEFPKEGPSILRIQQVVRGDSAAYFCASSPGRAYEQYFGPGTRLTVT.

Concerning this clone: The junction does not match germline at one end; this may be a read error. The rearrangement joins TRBV7-9 to TRBJ2-3, with D perhaps TRBD2 (5 bases). CDR3 length equals 12 residues. Germline CDR1 SEHNR, CDR2 FQNEAQ (reference sequence). The CDR3 DNA is TGTTCCAGCAGCTTAGGGAGAGATACGCAGTATTTT. Its protein is CSSSLGRDTQYF.

This chain links TRBV2 with TRBJ1-2, with TRBD1 identical over 9 bases. The CDR3 has 12 residues. V dropped 6 bases and J dropped 4; count of bases not matched to a gene: 0. Germline V gives CDR1 SNHLY, CDR2 FYNNEI. DNA of the CDR3: TGTGCCAGCAGGGGACAGGGCTATGGCTACACCTTC. Amino acid sequence: CASRGQGYGYTF.

The chain recombines TRBV7-2 with TRBJ2-3; 9 bases line up with TRBD2. The CDR3 loop spans 18 amino acids. The germline gives CDR1 SGHTA, CDR2 FQGNSA. J gave up 5 bases and V 1 base, and 13 bases lay outside the gene matches. DNA for the CDR3: TGTGCCAGCAGCTTAGTTGGGGTACGGCGGGAGGGTGGAGATACGCAGTATTTT. Translation: CASSLVGVRREGGDTQYF.

This sequence joins TRBV7-9 and TRBJ1-6; D gene uncertain. V lost 0 bases, J lost 8 bases, and 8 bases lay in between. CDR1 and CDR2 (germline): SEHNR, FQNEAQ (reference sequence). The CDR3 has 14 amino acids. As DNA, the CDR3 is TGTGCCAGCAGCTTAGCGGGAGGTCATTCACCCCTCCACTTT. Protein product: CASSLAGGHSPLHF.

The chain has TRBV4-1 and TRBJ2-5, with D unresolved. The DNA end favors TRBJ2-7, so the J call may be wrong. CDR3 length equals 13 residues. From germline, CDR1 is MGHRA and CDR2 YSYEKL. Here the CDR3 reads CASSQEQTYEQYF. The CDR3 region has the DNA TGCGCCAGCAGCCAAGAACAGACATACGAGCAGTACTTC.

CDR3 DNA sequence: TGTGCCAGCAGCCAATTATCGTTAGAGACCCAGTACTTC. Its protein product is CASSQLSLETQYF. The rearrangement joins TRBV4-2 to TRBJ2-5; D uncertain. Germline values: CDR1 LGHNA, CDR2 YNFKEQ. The V end lost 2 bases, the J end lost 4 bases, and 8 bases lay between the germline ends. There are 13 residues in the CDR3.

This clone was recorded only once. This chain uses TRBV4-3 with TRBJ2-1; D gene unclear. Germline CDR1 reads LGHNA; CDR2 reads YSLEER. V was cut by 0 bases and J by 9 bases, with 12 bases left in between. This CDR3 contains 14 residues. CDR3 nucleotide sequence: TGCGCCAGCAGCCAAGACCCCGTTTGGAGTGAGCAGTTCTTC. It yields the protein CASSQDPVWSEQFF.

J is TRBJ2-1 and V is TRBV20-1; D unclear. Trimming stripped 6 bases from V and 7 bases from J, with 7 bases between. This CDR3 is 10 amino acids long. The germline gives CDR1 DFQATT, CDR2 SNEGSKA (reference sequence). The CDR3 bases are TGCAGTGCCTCGAGGAATGAGCAGTTCTTC. Translating it yields CSASRNEQFF.

The CDR3 DNA follows: TGTGCCAGCAGCACCTCGACAGAGACGTTTAACTATGGCTACACCTTC. Encoded protein: CASSTSTETFNYGYTF. The chain joins TRBV7-9 to TRBJ1-2; a possible D gene is TRBD1 (5 bases). Trimming removed 5 bases at V and 1 base at J, with 17 bases between. CDR1 is SEHNR, CDR2 FQNEAQ, per germline (reference sequence). The CDR3 runs 16 residues. Full variable domain (missing parts from reference TRBV7-9 and TRBJ1-2): DTGVSQNPRHKITKRGQNVTFRCDPISEHNRLYWYRQTLGQGPEFLTYFQNEAQLEKSRLLSDRFSAERPKGSFSTLEIQRTEQGDSAMYLCASSTSTETFNYGYTFGSGTRLTVV.

The V gene is TRBV2, the J gene TRBJ1-5; a possible D gene is TRBD1 (5 bases). Germline loops: CDR1 SNHLY, CDR2 FYNNEI. V was trimmed by 6 bases and J by 2 bases, leaving 11 bases between them. This CDR3 contains 14 residues. In DNA, the CDR3 is TGTGCCAGCAGCGGCGGGGGGGGCAATCAGCCCCAGCATTTT. It encodes CASSGGGGNQPQHF.

The sample holds one count of this clone. The rearrangement uses TRBV2 and TRBJ1-6, with 8 bases that match TRBD1. J was trimmed by 5 bases and V by 1 base; bases with no gene match: 10. CDR3 length: 18 amino acids. CDR1 SNHLY and CDR2 FYNNEI come from the germline V gene. The CDR3 loop reads CASSEGRSGQGNNSPLHF. The CDR3 region has the DNA TGTGCCAGCAGTGAAGGTCGTAGCGGACAGGGAAATAATTCACCCCTCCACTTT. Using reference TRBV2 and TRBJ1-6 for the parts outside the CDR3, the full variable domain is EPEVTQTPSHQVTQMGQEVILRCVPISNHLYFYWYRQILGQKVEFLVSFYNNEISEKSEIFDDQFSVERPDGSNFTLKIRSTKLEDSAMYFCASSEGRSGQGNNSPLHFGNGTRLTVT.

The V and J genes are TRBV10-2 and TRBJ1-4; 12 nucleotides match TRBD1. With V trimmed by 4 bases and J by 5 bases, 5 bases remained unmatched. CDR3 size: 16 residues. CDR1 is WSHSY and CDR2 is SAAADI in the germline V gene. The CDR3 is CASSAWDRGPNEKLFF. For the CDR3, the DNA is TGCGCCAGCAGTGCATGGGACAGGGGGCCCAATGAAAAACTGTTTTTT.

The V call is TRBV6-5, the J call TRBJ1-2, with 10 bases lining up with TRBD1. The CDR3 runs to 15 residues. Germline V gene lookup returns CDR1 MNHEY and CDR2 SVGAGI. V dropped 5 bases and J dropped 7; count of bases not matched to a gene: 10. This CDR3 reads CASSPGQGGLLGYTF. As DNA, the CDR3 is TGTGCCAGCAGTCCCGGACAGGGGGGGCTGCTTGGCTACACCTTC.

The J gene is TRBJ2-1, the V gene TRBV2; D unclear. Germline-derived CDR1 and CDR2 are SNHLY and FYNNEI. The V and J ends lost 1 base and 3 bases respectively, with 4 bases between them. This CDR3 comprises 13 residues. The CDR3 protein is CASSEGHYNEQFF. CDR3 in DNA: TGTGCCAGCAGTGAAGGGCACTACAATGAGCAGTTCTTC.

The CDR3 loop is CARFSSGSRDEQFF. CDR3 nucleotides: TGCGCCAGGTTTTCTAGCGGGAGTCGCGATGAGCAGTTCTTC. The rearrangement uses TRBV10-1 and TRBJ2-1; 10 bases agree with TRBD2. The V segment lost 9 bases and the J segment 8 bases; nucleotides outside the gene matches: 10. This CDR3 spans 14 amino acids. Per germline, CDR1 WNHNN and CDR2 SYGVQD (reference sequence).

The chain couples TRBV7-2 to TRBJ2-4; TRBD2 might be the D (5 bases). The ends were cut back, 6 bases at V and 2 bases at J, with 14 bases in the middle. The CDR3 totals 15 residues. Per the germline V gene, CDR1 is SGHTA and CDR2 is FQGNSA. For the CDR3, the DNA is TGTGCCAGCAGTTCCGAGGACTTTCCCAAAAACATTCAGTACTTC. Translated, it gives CASSSEDFPKNIQYF. Complete variable domain (other parts from reference TRBV7-2 and TRBJ2-4): GAGVSQSPSNKVTEKGKDVELRCDPISGHTALYWYRQSLGQGLEFLIYFQGNSAPDKSGLPSDRFSAERTGGSVSTLTIQRTQQEDSAVYLCASSSEDFPKNIQYFGAGTRLSVL.

The gene calls are TRBV28 and TRBJ1-2; TRBD1 aligns across 11 bases. The germline V gene has CDR1 MDHEN and CDR2 SYDVKM. The trim removed 7 bases at V and 3 bases at J, leaving 7 bases unmatched. The CDR3 consists of 15 residues. The CDR3 DNA is TGTGCCAGCACCATCAGGACAGGGGGCGACTATGGCTACACCTTC. Residues: CASTIRTGGDYGYTF.

CDR3 in amino acids: CASSFTTGAPNEQFF. CDR3 DNA sequence: TGTGCCAGCAGCTTTACTACAGGCGCCCCCAATGAGCAGTTCTTC. The chain is built from TRBV7-2 and TRBJ2-1; weak D call: TRBD1 (5 bases). Germline V gives CDR1 SGHTA, CDR2 FQGNSA. The germline V and J ends were trimmed by 3 bases and 6 bases, with 15 bases remaining between them. There are 15 residues in the CDR3.

V gene TRBV21-1 combines with J gene TRBJ2-7; TRBD1 is the table's D call, not checked against the DNA. TRBV21-1 represents a pseudogene. The CDR3 loop spans 16 amino acids. The DNA of the CDR3 is TGTGCCAGCAGCAAAGCGCCCCAGGGGCGGTCCCCCGAGCAGTACTTC. This gives the protein CASSKAPQGRSPEQYF.

This clone was seen only once. The chain employs TRBV7-8 and TRBJ1-3; D perhaps matches TRBD1 (5 bases). The CDR3 extends over 18 amino acids. V dropped 1 base and J dropped 1 base, with 17 bases sitting between them. Germline V gives CDR1 SGHVS, CDR2 FQNEAQ. CDR3 sequence: CASSLGVDSHSSGNTIYF. The CDR3 DNA is TGTGCCAGCAGCTTAGGGGTCGACAGCCACAGTTCTGGAAACACCATATATTTT.

The CDR3 sequence is CASSISGQGMEQYF. The CDR3 DNA reads as TGTGCCAGTAGCATATCGGGACAGGGGATGGAGCAGTACTTC. V is TRBV19 and J is TRBJ2-7; 10 bases line up with TRBD1. The germline V gene has CDR1 LNHDA and CDR2 SQIVND (reference sequence). The trim removed 6 bases at V and 7 bases at J, leaving 9 bases unmatched. The CDR3 has 14 amino acids.

The chain couples TRBV5-4 to TRBJ2-3; TRBD2 agrees at 9 bases. V trimming: 2 bases; J trimming: 6 bases; junction bases outside the gene matches: 7. CDR1 and CDR2 from the germline V gene are SGHNT and YYREEE (reference sequence). The CDR3 has 15 residues. The CDR3 protein is CASSFFSGSSDTQYF. The CDR3, as DNA: TGTGCCAGCAGCTTCTTTAGCGGGAGTTCCGATACGCAGTATTTT.

The chain employs TRBV6-5 and TRBJ1-4, with 9 bases that match TRBD1. V was pared by 6 bases and J by 7 bases, with 6 bases of the junction left unmatched. Germline lookup yields CDR1 MNHEY and CDR2 SVGAGI. The CDR3 has 14 amino acids. In DNA, the CDR3 is TGTGCCAGCAGAAACACAGGGGGCGGTGAAAAACTGTTTTTT. Translating gives CASRNTGGGEKLFF.